This T cell receptor (beta chain) was sequenced during a study of blood T cell repertoires in COVID-19. Produced via immunoSEQ multiplex PCR; TCRdb's table is partial and in-frame only. The sample records under 150,000 clones, roughly 82% being singletons. CDR1 and CDR2 from the germline V gene are MNHNY and SVGAGI (reference sequence). The germline V and J ends were trimmed by 0 bases and 2 bases, with 7 bases remaining between them. The CDR3 length is 15 residues. This receptor was identified in a middle-aged woman with acute or convalescent COVID-19. Sequencing was done on a sample of peripheral blood. The gene calls are TRBV6-6 and TRBJ2-2; D ambiguous. This CDR3 reads CASSYSSRNTGELFF. The CDR3 DNA follows: TGTGCCAGCAGTTACTCGAGTAGAAACACCGGGGAGCTGTTTTTT.